Here is one T cell receptor (beta chain) with its context. The antigen remains unidentified. The naive CD8 subset, CD45RO-negative cells positively selected for CCR7, excluded terminally differentiated effector memory CD45RA+ cells. The protocol was immunoSEQ multiplex PCR, while the TCRdb copy is restricted to in-frame clones and leaves out a portion. Here the sample spans about 610,000 clones, about 96% being singletons. The germline V gene encodes CDR1 SNHLY and CDR2 FYNNEI. CDR3 length equals 12 residues. The V end lost 3 bases, the J end lost 8 bases, and 8 bases lay between the germline ends. These data originate in a study of shared clonotypes between healthy human individuals. Study findings and constraints: Non-shared clonotypes had lower generation probabilities than clonotypes shared by all four sorted-subset donors. Naive CD4 clonotypes overlapped across a handful of donors at roughly 5%. Read depth was anticipated to influence clonotype sharing among donors.

The rearrangement links TRBV2 to TRBJ2-1; D is ambiguous. Sequencing was done on a sample of naive CD8+ T cells sorted from blood. This TCR came from a woman in her thirties in good health. Here the CDR3 reads CASSDERDEQFF. The CDR3 coding sequence is TGTGCCAGCAGTGACGAACGGGATGAGCAGTTCTTC.